A selection of T cell receptor beta chains follows, all from one sample in a study of T cell responses to AZD1222 COVID-19 vaccine. TCRdb's copy holds only in-frame clones and misses some; the assay was immunoSEQ multiplex PCR. The data show more than 110,000 clones, approximately 90% seen once. The specimen comprised peripheral blood, sampled 28 days after the second AZD1222 dose. The receptor source for this set is an adult who received the AZD1222 COVID-19 vaccine. Each CDR3 is given with its conserved first and last residue. A D gene is named only where the DNA matches it firmly. Only part of the rows carry a size: once, few, many, or a class if the clone is expanded.

cdr3_aa cdr3_nt v_call clone_size j_call d_call
CASRPVALGEAPQPQHF TGTGCCAGTAGACCCGTGGCGCTTGGGGAGGCGCCTCAGCCCCAGCATTTT TRBV19 NA TRBJ1-5 NA
CASHIPGVGELFF TGTGCCAGCCATATACCCGGGGTCGGGGAGCTGTTTTTT TRBV12-3/TRBV12-4 NA TRBJ2-2 NA
CASRLAVAQTGELFF TGTGCCAGTAGACTAGCGGTCGCCCAGACCGGGGAGCTGTTTTTT TRBV19 NA TRBJ2-2 TRBD2
CASSYLMAGPQHF TGTGCCAGCAGTTACCTGATGGCGGGGCCCCAGCATTTT TRBV6-2/TRBV6-3 NA TRBJ1-5 NA
CASSGRPGTGELFF TGTGCCAGCAGCGGCCGCCCTGGCACCGGGGAGCTGTTTTTT TRBV9 NA TRBJ2-2 NA
CASSLSVGEQYF TGTGCCAGCAGCTTATCCGTGGGTGAGCAGTACTTC TRBV7-2 NA TRBJ2-7 NA
CASSLGSPYTGELFF TGTGCCAGCAGCTTAGGCTCCCCCTACACCGGGGAGCTGTTTTTT TRBV7-9 NA TRBJ2-2 NA
CASSDGPENQPQHF TGTGCCAGCAGTGACGGACCAGAAAATCAGCCCCAGCATTTT TRBV2 NA TRBJ1-5 NA
CASSWDYQQETQYF TGTGCCAGCAGCTGGGACTACCAGCAAGAGACCCAGTACTTC TRBV5-5 NA TRBJ2-5 TRBD2
CASSQLQGGSYNEQFF TGTGCCAGCAGCCAGTTACAGGGTGGATCCTACAATGAGCAGTTCTTC TRBV3-1/TRBV3-2 NA TRBJ2-1 NA
CASSYSPGNQPQHF TGTGCCAGCAGTTACTCTCCCGGGAACCAGCCCCAGCATTTT TRBV6-5 NA TRBJ1-5 NA
CASSVGMGQGNYGYTF TGTGCCAGCAGCGTAGGAATGGGGCAGGGCAACTATGGCTACACCTTC TRBV9 NA TRBJ1-2 NA
CASSQRTGSVEQYF TGTGCCAGCAGCCAAAGGACAGGGTCAGTCGAGCAGTACTTC TRBV4-2 NA TRBJ2-7 TRBD1
CASSYPGRQPQHF TGTGCCAGCAGCTACCCCGGCAGGCAGCCCCAGCATTTT TRBV7-2 NA TRBJ1-5 NA
CASGRQGLNTEAFF TGTGCCAGCGGGAGACAGGGCTTGAACACTGAAGCTTTCTTT TRBV7-9 NA TRBJ1-1 TRBD1
CASSTTGILGTEAFF TGTGCCAGCAGTACGACAGGGATCCTGGGCACTGAAGCTTTCTTT TRBV6-5 NA TRBJ1-1 TRBD1
CASKLIENTGELFF TGCGCCAGCAAGCTCATTGAGAACACCGGGGAGCTGTTTTTT TRBV5-1 few TRBJ2-2 NA
CAWSVSGQGASF TGTGCCTGGAGTGTATCGGGGCAGGGGGCTTCCTTC TRBV30 NA TRBJ1-2 TRBD1
CASSLGLGAEDTQYF TGCGCCAGCAGCTTGGGGTTGGGTGCCGAGGATACGCAGTATTTT TRBV5-1 NA TRBJ2-3 NA
CASSLRREAYNEQFF TGTGCCAGCAGCTTAAGGCGGGAGGCGTACAATGAGCAGTTCTTC TRBV7-3 NA TRBJ2-1 TRBD2
CASAKPGQSDEQYF TGTGCCAGCGCAAAGCCGGGACAGAGCGACGAGCAGTACTTC TRBV27 NA TRBJ2-7 TRBD1
CASSPGTSGQNTGELFF TGCGCCAGCAGCCCGGGGACTAGCGGACAGAACACCGGGGAGCTGTTTTTT TRBV5-1 NA TRBJ2-2 TRBD2
CAWTLGQLGGGNQPQHF TGTGCCTGGACCCTTGGACAGCTCGGGGGCGGCAATCAGCCCCAGCATTTT TRBV30 NA TRBJ1-5 NA
CASSLAATNEKLFF TGTGCCAGCAGCTTAGCGGCAACTAATGAAAAACTGTTTTTT TRBV7-2 few TRBJ1-4 NA
CASSQRRGSGETQYF TGTGCCAGCAGCCAAAGGCGCGGGAGCGGAGAGACCCAGTACTTC TRBV3-1/TRBV3-2 NA TRBJ2-5 TRBD2
CAWRQSFEQYF TGTGCCTGGAGACAGTCCTTCGAGCAGTACTTC TRBV30 once TRBJ2-7 NA
CASRDGGQGGYTF TGTGCCAGCAGGGACGGGGGTCAGGGCGGCTACACCTTC TRBV27 NA TRBJ1-2 NA
CASSPTGLNTEAFF TGTGCCAGCAGTCCCACAGGTTTGAACACTGAAGCTTTCTTT TRBV28 NA TRBJ1-1 NA
CASSLGVAYGYTF TGTGCCAGCAGTTTAGGAGTGGCATATGGTTACACCTTC TRBV28 NA TRBJ1-2 NA
CASGEKGLEQYF TGTGCCAGTGGAGAGAAGGGGCTCGAGCAGTACTTC TRBV3-1/TRBV3-2 NA TRBJ2-7 NA
CASSLESAPTYGYTF TGTGCCAGCAGCTTAGAGAGTGCGCCGACGTATGGCTACACCTTC TRBV7-2 NA TRBJ1-2 NA
CASSFAGTGALSGNTIYF TGTGCCAGTAGTTTCGCCGGGACAGGGGCACTCTCTGGAAACACCATATATTTT TRBV19 NA TRBJ1-3 TRBD1
CASSHGARGSDTQYF TGTGCCAGCAGCCACGGGGCGCGCGGGTCAGATACGCAGTATTTT TRBV3-1/TRBV3-2 NA TRBJ2-3 NA
CASSFLGSYEQYF TGTGCCAGCAGTTTTTTGGGGTCCTACGAGCAGTACTTC TRBV12-3/TRBV12-4 NA TRBJ2-7 NA
CASSVTQGPYEELFF TGTGCCAGCAGCGTTACACAGGGCCCTTATGAGGAACTGTTTTTT TRBV9 NA TRBJ1-4 NA
CASSPPPGITDTQYF TGTGCCAGCTCACCACCGCCGGGAATCACAGATACGCAGTATTTT TRBV18 NA TRBJ2-3 NA
CASSSTENTEAFF TGTGCCAGCAGCTCAACAGAGAACACTGAAGCTTTCTTT TRBV7-6 NA TRBJ1-1 NA
CASSMMIAGGFDEQYF TGTGCCAGTAGTATGATGATAGCGGGAGGGTTCGACGAGCAGTACTTC TRBV19 NA TRBJ2-7 TRBD2
CSVEDRAGTYEQYF TGCAGCGTGGAGGACAGGGCCGGCACATACGAGCAGTACTTC TRBV29-1 few TRBJ2-7 TRBD1
CASSFGLAGAGETQYF TGCGCCAGCAGCTTTGGACTAGCGGGAGCGGGGGAGACCCAGTACTTC TRBV5-1 NA TRBJ2-5 TRBD2
CASSLSAPYEQYF TGTGCCAGCAGTTTATCAGCCCCCTACGAGCAGTACTTC TRBV27 NA TRBJ2-7 NA
CASSPRTEVMNTEAFF TGTGCCAGCAGCCCCCGGACAGAAGTCATGAACACTGAAGCTTTCTTT TRBV7-9 few TRBJ1-1 NA
CAQIRRLAYEQYF TGTGCCCAAATTAGGAGACTAGCCTACGAGCAGTACTTC TRBV6-4 NA TRBJ2-7 NA
CSVEGPAGGSKNIQYF TGCAGCGTTGAAGGGCCAGCAGGGGGGTCCAAAAACATTCAGTACTTC TRBV29-1 NA TRBJ2-4 NA
CASNRAPGVYGYTF TGCGCCAGCAACCGGGCCCCAGGGGTTTATGGCTACACCTTC TRBV10-1 NA TRBJ1-2 NA
CASSGQDLEAFF TGTGCCAGCAGCGGACAGGACCTTGAAGCTTTCTTT TRBV13 once TRBJ1-1 TRBD1
CASSLRGASGTGELFF TGTGCCAGCAGCTTGCGCGGGGCTAGCGGCACCGGGGAGCTGTTTTTT TRBV11-2 NA TRBJ2-2 TRBD2
CASSQEEAKLSSYEQYF TGTGCCAGCAGCCAAGAAGAGGCCAAGCTTAGCTCCTACGAGCAGTACTTC TRBV4-2 once TRBJ2-7 NA
CASRGQGSNTEAFF TGTGCCAGCAGAGGACAGGGTAGCAACACTGAAGCTTTCTTT TRBV27 NA TRBJ1-1 TRBD1
CASSSAWNYGYTF TGTGCCAGCAGTTCCGCATGGAACTATGGCTACACCTTC TRBV5-8 NA TRBJ1-2 NA
CASSSEQGHGGDIQYF TGTGCCAGTAGTAGTGAACAGGGGCACGGTGGGGACATTCAGTACTTC TRBV19 few TRBJ2-4 TRBD1
CASSSRTGGRSEQFF TGTGCCAGCAGCTCGCGGACAGGGGGCCGGAGTGAGCAGTTCTTC TRBV11-1 NA TRBJ2-1 TRBD1
CASSYRTSGSYNEQFF TGTGCCAGCAGTTACCGGACTAGCGGGAGCTACAATGAGCAGTTCTTC TRBV6-5 NA TRBJ2-1 TRBD2
CASSLVAGTNTEAFF TGCGCCAGCAGCTTGGTCGCAGGGACTAACACTGAAGCTTTCTTT TRBV5-1 NA TRBJ1-1 NA
CASSSLNQPQHF TGTGCCAGCAGTTCCCTTAATCAGCCCCAGCATTTT TRBV28 once TRBJ1-5 NA
CAWGGSDRYGYTF TGTGCCTGGGGCGGCAGCGACCGCTATGGCTACACCTTC TRBV30 few TRBJ1-2 NA
CASSLESSYNEQFF TGTGCCAGCAGCTTGGAGAGCTCCTACAATGAGCAGTTCTTC TRBV5-4 NA TRBJ2-1 NA
CASSTLRGRVTGELFF TGTGCCAGCAGTACCCTTAGGGGGCGCGTCACCGGGGAGCTGTTTTTT TRBV28 NA TRBJ2-2 TRBD1
CAISGTTNSYEQYF TGTGCCATCAGCGGGACTACTAACTCCTACGAGCAGTACTTC TRBV10-3 once TRBJ2-7 TRBD2
CASSFGQTWTGVVETQYF TGTGCCAGCAGTTTCGGCCAAACGTGGACAGGGGTCGTAGAGACCCAGTACTTC TRBV28 NA TRBJ2-5 TRBD1